The 22 T cell receptor beta chains given below trace back to one sample, sequenced in a study of T-cell memory formation after mild COVID-19 (dated by TCRdb to the early 2020s). Library generation was performed with 5' RACE. Sequencing took place on an Illumina NovaSeq 6000. TCRdb trimmed the raw reads at Q25, called clones with MiXCR and kept productive beta chains. CDR3 protein sequences are deduplicated, and each keeps its most common genes and DNA. This sample lists 190,000 or so distinct CDR3 sequences; 20% to 25% were detected once. Roughly 24% of the sample lies in the top ten. Sample: PBMCs or a T cell subset sorted from them (not recorded which). The receptors were sampled from an adult woman who had mild COVID-19 (a few samples of this study predate the infection). The sample titles of this study are shuffled in the database, so cell type and time point are left out; the donor was told from shared clones.

The chain combines TRBV29-1 with TRBJ2-2; 10 positions match TRBD1. J was trimmed by 5 bases and V by 6 bases; bases with no gene match: 3. The CDR3 runs to 13 residues. Germline CDR1 reads SQVTM; CDR2 reads ANQGSEA. As DNA, the CDR3 is TGCAGCGTCGAGGGACAGGGGACCGGGGAGCTGTTTTTT. Encoded protein: CSVEGQGTGELFF.

This clonotype occurred a few times. The gene calls are TRBV24-1 and TRBJ1-5; D is uncertain. The germline V and J ends were trimmed by 0 bases and 6 bases, with 5 bases remaining between them. This CDR3 is built from 13 residues. Looked up from germline, CDR1 is KGHDR and CDR2 is SFDVKD. CDR3 DNA: TGTGCCACCAGTGATTTGCTTGGTCAGCCCCAGCATTTT. This gives the protein CATSDLLGQPQHF.

This chain connects TRBV19 to TRBJ2-1; the D call may be TRBD1 or TRBD2 (5 bases each). The germline CDR1 and CDR2 sequences are LNHDA and SQIVND (reference sequence). Trimming removed 6 bases from V and 4 bases from J, with 10 bases in between. This CDR3 is built from 13 residues. CDR3 in amino acids: CASRGTAYNEQFF. The CDR3 bases are TGTGCCAGTAGAGGGACGGCGTACAATGAGCAGTTCTTC. Drawing the rest from reference TRBV19 and TRBJ2-1, the complete variable domain is DGGITQSPKYLFRKEGQNVTLSCEQNLNHDAMYWYRQDPGQGLRLIYYSQIVNDFQKGDIAEGYSVSREKKESFPLTVTSAQKNPTAFYLCASRGTAYNEQFFGPGTRLTVL.

The rearrangement joins TRBV5-5 to TRBJ2-7, with no clear D. Trimming left V 3 bases short and J 3 bases short, with 7 bases between. The CDR3 loop spans 12 amino acids. The germline V gene encodes CDR1 SGHKS and CDR2 YYEKEE (reference sequence). The CDR3: CASSSSHYEQYF. In nucleotides, the CDR3 is TGTGCCAGCAGCTCTAGTCACTACGAGCAGTACTTC.

The V call is TRBV27, the J call TRBJ2-1; maybe TRBD2 (6 bases). In germline, CDR1 is MNHEY, CDR2 SMNVEV (reference sequence). The ends were cut back, 2 bases at V and 9 bases at J, with 17 bases in the middle. The CDR3 runs 15 residues. The CDR3 spells CASSLMRDFPLEQFF. The CDR3 DNA reads TGTGCCAGCAGTTTAATGAGGGACTTCCCGCTTGAGCAGTTCTTC.

J is TRBJ2-1 and V is TRBV5-1; 8 positions agree with TRBD2. The V gene end was trimmed by 2 bases and the J gene end by 5 bases; junction bases not matched to a gene: 3. Germline assignment: CDR1 SGHRS and CDR2 YFSETQ. The CDR3 sequence is 14 residues long. CDR3 nucleotides: TGCGCCAGCAGCTTACGGCGGGGGGACAATGAGCAGTTCTTC. Protein sequence: CASSLRRGDNEQFF. Full variable domain (missing parts from reference TRBV5-1 and TRBJ2-1): KAGVTQTPRYLIKTRGQQVTLSCSPISGHRSVSWYQQTPGQGLQFLFEYFSETQRNKGNFPGRFSGRQFSNSRSEMNVSTLELGDSALYLCASSLRRGDNEQFFGPGTRLTVL.

This clonotype was recorded a few times. This rearrangement joins TRBV10-3 to TRBJ2-1, with TRBD1 identical over 7 bases. This CDR3 region has 12 residues. In germline, CDR1 is ENHRY, CDR2 SYGVKD. V lost 3 bases to trimming and J lost 10 bases; unmatched junction nucleotides: 3. As DNA, the CDR3 is TGTGCCATCAGTGATACAGGGGACGAGCAGTTCTTC. This sequence encodes CAISDTGDEQFF.

This clonotype was observed a single time. This chain joins TRBV5-6 and TRBJ2-1; the match to TRBD1 covers 12 bases. Per germline, CDR1 SGHDT and CDR2 YYEEEE. The CDR3 contains 16 residues. V lost 4 bases and J lost 8; bases outside the gene matches: 10. CDR3 in amino acids: CASSPAGTGGSDEQFF. For the CDR3, the DNA is TGTGCCAGCAGCCCCGCCGGGACAGGGGGCTCGGATGAGCAGTTCTTC.

The CDR3 DNA reads as TGCGCCAGCAGCCAGAGGGACATATCCTACGAGCAGTACTTC. Translating it yields CASSQRDISYEQYF. The chain recombines TRBV4-1 with TRBJ2-7; D might be TRBD1 (6 bases). Germline assignment: CDR1 MGHRA and CDR2 YSYEKL. V shed 3 bases and J shed 1 base, with 10 bases lying between them. CDR3 size: 14 residues.

For the CDR3, the DNA is TGTGCCAGCAGCGAAACAGGGGTCGGAAGTTCTAACTATGGCTACACCTTC. Residues: CASSETGVGSSNYGYTF. The chain joins TRBV7-3 to TRBJ1-2; 7 bases match TRBD1. The CDR3 covers 17 residues. In germline, CDR1 is SGHTA, CDR2 FQGTGA. After removal of 5 bases from V and 0 bases from J, the junction contained 12 bases not matched to a gene.

The V and J genes are TRBV19 and TRBJ2-1, with 7 positions matching TRBD1. The V gene's germline CDR1 is LNHDA and CDR2 SQIVND (reference sequence). The junction had 7 bases not matched to a gene; V was cut back by 5 bases and J by 0 bases. CDR3 length: 16 residues. The CDR3 nucleotides read TGTGCCAGTAGTGCGATGACAGGGATCTCCTACAATGAGCAGTTCTTC. Translation gives CASSAMTGISYNEQFF. The variable domain in full, completed from reference TRBV19 and TRBJ2-1, reads DGGITQSPKYLFRKEGQNVTLSCEQNLNHDAMYWYRQDPGQGLRLIYYSQIVNDFQKGDIAEGYSVSREKKESFPLTVTSAQKNPTAFYLCASSAMTGISYNEQFFGPGTRLTVL.

The chain combines TRBV4-1 with TRBJ1-1, with D possibly being TRBD1 (6 bases). CDR1 MGHRA and CDR2 YSYEKL come from the germline V gene. The CDR3 loop spans 15 amino acids. Trimming took 8 bases from V and 4 from J, leaving 20 bases between them. Here the CDR3 DNA reads TGCGCCAGCTGCTCAGTGGGGGGGCCGGCCACTGAAGCTTTCTTT. The encoded protein is CASCSVGGPATEAFF.

The sample holds a few counts of this clonotype. The genes are TRBV9 and TRBJ2-1; a possible D gene is TRBD2 (5 bases). Germline V gives CDR1 SGDLS, CDR2 YYNGEE. This CDR3 has 15 residues. V was trimmed by 0 bases and J by 7 bases, leaving 14 bases between them. In DNA, the CDR3 is TGTGCCAGCAGCGTAGTACGGGAAACGGGGAATGAGCAGTTCTTC. Its protein is CASSVVRETGNEQFF.

J is TRBJ2-5 and V is TRBV4-2; 8 nucleotides match TRBD2. This CDR3 contains 12 residues. Germline CDR1 LGHNA, CDR2 YNFKEQ. With 4 bases clipped from V and 9 bases from J, the junction kept 4 bases outside the gene matches. The CDR3 loop is CASSPGGAAQYF. The CDR3 bases are TGTGCCAGCAGCCCCGGGGGGGCGGCCCAGTACTTC.

A few counts support this clonotype. The rearrangement joins TRBV14 to TRBJ2-1; TRBD1 agrees at 9 bases. The V gene end was trimmed by 1 base and the J gene end by 7 bases; junction bases not matched to a gene: 11. The germline gives CDR1 SGHDN, CDR2 FVKESK. The CDR3 covers 17 residues. CDR3 amino acids: CASSQVGRDRERNEQFF. The CDR3 nucleotides read TGTGCCAGCAGCCAAGTAGGCCGGGACAGGGAACGGAATGAGCAGTTCTTC.

J is TRBJ2-7 and V is TRBV7-9; 8 nucleotides align to TRBD2. V lost 3 bases, J lost 3 bases, and 13 bases stayed unmatched. This CDR3 spans 17 amino acids. CDR1 and CDR2 (germline): SEHNR, FQNEAQ (reference sequence). This CDR3 reads CASSLESNSGVLYEQYF. CDR3 coding DNA: TGTGCCAGCAGCTTGGAGAGTAATAGCGGGGTTCTCTACGAGCAGTACTTC. Combining the CDR3 with reference TRBV7-9 and TRBJ2-7 gives the whole variable domain DTGVSQNPRHKITKRGQNVTFRCDPISEHNRLYWYRQTLGQGPEFLTYFQNEAQLEKSRLLSDRFSAERPKGSFSTLEIQRTEQGDSAMYLCASSLESNSGVLYEQYFGPGTRLTVT.

The chain joins TRBV5-1 to TRBJ2-7; TRBD1 might be the D (6 bases). This CDR3 comprises 14 residues. The V end lost 5 bases, the J end lost 0 bases, and 12 bases lay between the germline ends. Germline V lookup: CDR1 SGHRS, CDR2 YFSETQ. The CDR3 loop reads CASSPGAGSYEQYF. The CDR3 DNA reads as TGCGCCAGCAGTCCAGGGGCGGGCTCCTACGAGCAGTACTTC.

The rearrangement links TRBV7-8 to TRBJ2-1, with 16 positions matching TRBD2. With 2 bases clipped from V and 8 bases from J, the junction kept 9 bases outside the gene matches. Looked up from germline, CDR1 is SGHVS and CDR2 is FQNEAQ. CDR3 length: 18 amino acids. The CDR3 DNA reads as TGTGCCAGCAGCTTACCCACGACCGGGACTAGCGGGAGGGATGAGCAGTTCTTC. Amino acids: CASSLPTTGTSGRDEQFF.

This clonotype was seen ten or more times. The rearrangement links TRBV9 to TRBJ2-3; D remains unclear. This CDR3 comprises 11 residues. Germline loops: CDR1 SGDLS, CDR2 YYNGEE. Trimming removed 4 bases from V and 5 bases from J, with 5 bases in between. The CDR3 region has the DNA TGTGCCAGCAGCCTTAGAGATACGCAGTATTTT. Its protein product is CASSLRDTQYF.

The table lists this clonotype with a few counts. V gene TRBV5-1 combines with J gene TRBJ2-2, with 8 bases matching TRBD1. Trimming cost V 3 bases and J 10 bases; bases outside gene matches: 2. Germline V gives CDR1 SGHRS, CDR2 YFSETQ. The CDR3 sequence is 12 residues long. CDR3 sequence (DNA): TGCGCCAGCAGCTCGGACAGGGAGGAGCTGTTTTTT. Its translation: CASSSDREELFF.

In its sample, this clonotype was seen a few times. J is TRBJ1-2 and V is TRBV7-8; D is unclear. V was trimmed by 0 bases and J by 5 bases, leaving 7 bases between them. Germline-derived CDR1 and CDR2 are SGHVS and FQNEAQ. This CDR3 is 13 amino acids long. CDR3 sequence reads: CASSLAALYGYTF. CDR3 nucleotide sequence: TGTGCCAGCAGCTTAGCCGCGCTGTATGGCTACACCTTC.

The chain couples TRBV7-6 to TRBJ2-7, with TRBD2 matching over 9 bases. V was clipped by 1 base and J by 3 bases; unmatched bases: 4. This CDR3 has 15 residues. CDR1 is SGHVS and CDR2 is FNYEAQ in the germline V gene. The CDR3 region has the DNA TGTGCCAGCAGCTTAGGGCGCGGGAGGGGCTACGAGCAGTACTTC. Translation: CASSLGRGRGYEQYF.